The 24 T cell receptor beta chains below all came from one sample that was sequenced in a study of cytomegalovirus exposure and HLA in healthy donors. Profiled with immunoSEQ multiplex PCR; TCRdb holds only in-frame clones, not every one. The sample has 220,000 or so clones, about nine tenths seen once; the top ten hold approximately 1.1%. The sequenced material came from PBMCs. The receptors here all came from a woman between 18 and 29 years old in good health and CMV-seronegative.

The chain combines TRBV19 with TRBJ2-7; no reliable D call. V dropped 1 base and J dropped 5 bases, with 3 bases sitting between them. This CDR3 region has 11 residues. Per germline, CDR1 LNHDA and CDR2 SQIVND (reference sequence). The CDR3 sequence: CASSIADEQYF. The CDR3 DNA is TGTGCCAGTAGTATAGCGGACGAGCAGTACTTC. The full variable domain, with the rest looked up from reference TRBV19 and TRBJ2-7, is DGGITQSPKYLFRKEGQNVTLSCEQNLNHDAMYWYRQDPGQGLRLIYYSQIVNDFQKGDIAEGYSVSREKKESFPLTVTSAQKNPTAFYLCASSIADEQYFGPGTRLTVT.

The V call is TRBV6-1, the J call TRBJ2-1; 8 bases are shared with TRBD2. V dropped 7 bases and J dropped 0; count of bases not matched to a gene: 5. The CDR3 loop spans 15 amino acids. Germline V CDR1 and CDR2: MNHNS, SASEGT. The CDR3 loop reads CASNPTSGSYNEQFF. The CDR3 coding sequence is TGTGCCAGCAACCCAACTAGCGGCTCCTACAATGAGCAGTTCTTC.

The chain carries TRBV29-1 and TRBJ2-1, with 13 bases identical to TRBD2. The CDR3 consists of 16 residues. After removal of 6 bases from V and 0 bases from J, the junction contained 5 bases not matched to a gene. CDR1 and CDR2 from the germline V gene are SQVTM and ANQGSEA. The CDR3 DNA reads TGCAGCGTGGACGGGACTAGCGGGACCTCCTACAATGAGCAGTTCTTC. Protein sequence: CSVDGTSGTSYNEQFF.

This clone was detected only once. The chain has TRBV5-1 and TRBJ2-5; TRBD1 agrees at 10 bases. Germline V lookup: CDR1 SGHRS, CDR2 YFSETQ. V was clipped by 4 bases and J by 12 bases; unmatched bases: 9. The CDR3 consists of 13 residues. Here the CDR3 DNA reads TGCGCCAGCAGCGAACCCGGGACAGGGGCAGAGTACTTC. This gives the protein CASSEPGTGAEYF.

The CDR3 DNA reads TGCGCCATCCAACCAGGGTCACCCAAAAACATTCAGTACTTC. It encodes CAIQPGSPKNIQYF. The chain has TRBV23-1 and TRBJ2-4; maybe TRBD1 (5 bases). TRBV23-1 is placed among ORFs of uncertain function. Trimming left V 10 bases short and J 2 bases short, with 15 bases between. This CDR3 is 14 amino acids long.

CDR3 amino acids: CASSLGSYLTEAFF. CDR3 in DNA: TGTGCCAGCAGCTTAGGTAGTTATTTGACTGAAGCTTTCTTT. The V call is TRBV7-2, the J call TRBJ1-1; D is ambiguous. This CDR3 has 14 residues. CDR1 and CDR2 (germline): SGHTA, FQGNSA. The V end lost 1 base, the J end lost 5 bases, and 11 bases lay between the germline ends.

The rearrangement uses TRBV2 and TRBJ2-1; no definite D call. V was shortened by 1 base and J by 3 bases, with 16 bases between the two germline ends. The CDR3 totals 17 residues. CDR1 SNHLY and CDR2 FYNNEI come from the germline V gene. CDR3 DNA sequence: TGTGCCAGCAGTGAAGGATTAGGCCAACGACTCTACAATGAGCAGTTCTTC. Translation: CASSEGLGQRLYNEQFF.

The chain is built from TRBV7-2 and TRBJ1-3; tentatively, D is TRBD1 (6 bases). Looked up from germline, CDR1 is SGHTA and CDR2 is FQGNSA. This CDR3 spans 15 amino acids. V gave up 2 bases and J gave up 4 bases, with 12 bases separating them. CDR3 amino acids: CASSLSGGSGNTIYF. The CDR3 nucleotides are TGTGCCAGCAGCTTATCGGGGGGCTCGGGAAACACCATATATTTT.

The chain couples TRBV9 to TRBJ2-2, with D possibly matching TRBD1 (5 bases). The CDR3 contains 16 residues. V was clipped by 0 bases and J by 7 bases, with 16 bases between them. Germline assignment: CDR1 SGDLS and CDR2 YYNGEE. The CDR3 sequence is CASSVAAVGHFGELFF. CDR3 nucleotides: TGTGCCAGCAGCGTAGCAGCCGTGGGGCACTTCGGGGAGCTGTTTTTT.

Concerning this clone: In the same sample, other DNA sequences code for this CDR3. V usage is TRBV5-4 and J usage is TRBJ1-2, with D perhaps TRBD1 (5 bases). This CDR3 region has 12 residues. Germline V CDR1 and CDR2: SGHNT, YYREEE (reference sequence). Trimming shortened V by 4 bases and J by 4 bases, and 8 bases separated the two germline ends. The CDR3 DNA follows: TGTGCCAGCAGCCTCGACAGCTATGGCTACACCTTC. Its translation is CASSLDSYGYTF.

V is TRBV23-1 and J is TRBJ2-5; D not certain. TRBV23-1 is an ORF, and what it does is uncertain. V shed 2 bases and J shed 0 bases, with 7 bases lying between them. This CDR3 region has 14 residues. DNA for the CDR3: TGCGCCAGCAGTCAACCTAGGTACCAAGAGACCCAGTACTTC. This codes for CASSQPRYQETQYF.

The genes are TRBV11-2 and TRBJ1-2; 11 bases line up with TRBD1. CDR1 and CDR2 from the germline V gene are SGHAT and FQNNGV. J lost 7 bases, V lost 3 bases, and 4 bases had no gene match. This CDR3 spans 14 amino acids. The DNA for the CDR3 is TGTGCCAGCAGCTTCGGACAGGGGGCGCCTGGCTACACCTTC. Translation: CASSFGQGAPGYTF.

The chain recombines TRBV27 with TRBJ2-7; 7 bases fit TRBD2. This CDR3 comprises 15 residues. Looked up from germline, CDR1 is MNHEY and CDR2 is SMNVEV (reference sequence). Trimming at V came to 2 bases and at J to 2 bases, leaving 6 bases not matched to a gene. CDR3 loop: CASSLGGSGAYEQYF. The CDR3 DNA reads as TGTGCCAGCAGTTTAGGCGGGAGCGGAGCCTACGAGCAGTACTTC.

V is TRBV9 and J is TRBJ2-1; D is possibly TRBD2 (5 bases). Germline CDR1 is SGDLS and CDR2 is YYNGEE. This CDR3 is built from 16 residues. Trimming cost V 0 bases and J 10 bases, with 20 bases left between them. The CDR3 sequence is CASSVARMSSSLEQFF. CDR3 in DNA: TGTGCCAGCAGCGTAGCTAGGATGTCGTCTAGCCTGGAGCAGTTCTTC.

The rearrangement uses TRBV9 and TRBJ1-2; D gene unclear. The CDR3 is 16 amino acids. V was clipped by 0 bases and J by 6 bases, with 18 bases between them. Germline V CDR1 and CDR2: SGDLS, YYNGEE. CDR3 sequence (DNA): TGTGCCAGCAGCGTAGGCGTCGAGAGCGCCTTGGATGGCTACACCTTC. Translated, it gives CASSVGVESALDGYTF.

The CDR3 sequence: CASSTNLLAGGWNEQFF. CDR3 sequence (DNA): TGTGCCAGCTCCACAAACCTACTAGCGGGAGGGTGGAATGAGCAGTTCTTC. The rearrangement links TRBV2 to TRBJ2-1; 13 bases are shared with TRBD2. This CDR3 is 17 amino acids long. From germline, CDR1 is SNHLY and CDR2 FYNNEI. Trimming at V came to 8 bases and at J to 7 bases, leaving 14 bases not matched to a gene.

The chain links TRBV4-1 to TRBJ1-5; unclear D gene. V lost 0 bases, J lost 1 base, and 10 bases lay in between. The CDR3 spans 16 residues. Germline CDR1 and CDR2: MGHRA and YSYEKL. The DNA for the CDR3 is TGCGCCAGCAGCCAAGAGCCAGGTAACAGCAATCAGCCCCAGCATTTT. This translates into CASSQEPGNSNQPQHF.

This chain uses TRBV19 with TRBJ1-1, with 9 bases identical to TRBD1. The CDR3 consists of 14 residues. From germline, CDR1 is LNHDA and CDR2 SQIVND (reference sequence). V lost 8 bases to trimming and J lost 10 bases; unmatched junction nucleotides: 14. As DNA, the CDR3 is TGTGCCAGTCGGACGAGTGGGGACAGGGACGTAGCTTTCTTT. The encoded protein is CASRTSGDRDVAFF.

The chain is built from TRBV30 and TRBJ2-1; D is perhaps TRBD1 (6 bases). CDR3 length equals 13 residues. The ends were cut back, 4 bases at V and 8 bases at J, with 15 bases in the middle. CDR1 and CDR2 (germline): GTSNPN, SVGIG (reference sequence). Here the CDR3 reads CAWMAGVVHEQFF. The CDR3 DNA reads TGTGCCTGGATGGCAGGGGTTGTTCATGAGCAGTTCTTC.

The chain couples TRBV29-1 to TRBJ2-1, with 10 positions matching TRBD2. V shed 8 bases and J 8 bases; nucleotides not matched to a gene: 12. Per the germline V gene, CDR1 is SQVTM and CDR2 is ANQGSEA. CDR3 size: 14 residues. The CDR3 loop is CSIRLASGSYEQFF. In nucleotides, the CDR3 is TGCAGCATCCGACTGGCTAGCGGGAGTTATGAGCAGTTCTTC.

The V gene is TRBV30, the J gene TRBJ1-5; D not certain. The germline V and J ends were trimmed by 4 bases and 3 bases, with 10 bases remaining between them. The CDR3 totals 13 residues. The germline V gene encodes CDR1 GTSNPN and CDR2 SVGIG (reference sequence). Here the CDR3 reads CAWTRHDNQPQHF. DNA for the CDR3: TGTGCCTGGACTAGGCACGACAATCAGCCCCAGCATTTT.

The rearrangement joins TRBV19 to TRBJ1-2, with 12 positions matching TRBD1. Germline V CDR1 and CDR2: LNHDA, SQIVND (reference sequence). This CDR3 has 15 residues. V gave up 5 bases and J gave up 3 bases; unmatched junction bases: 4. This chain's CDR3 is CASSPGTGGDYGYTF. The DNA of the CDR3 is TGTGCCAGTAGTCCGGGGACAGGGGGCGACTATGGCTACACCTTC.

CDR3 coding DNA: TGTGCCTGGGGGACAGGGGGAATTAACGGGGAGCTGTTTTTT. Its translation is CAWGTGGINGELFF. V is TRBV30 and J is TRBJ2-2; 11 bases match TRBD1. The germline V gene encodes CDR1 GTSNPN and CDR2 SVGIG (reference sequence). The junction had 6 bases not matched to a gene; V was cut back by 5 bases and J by 7 bases. CDR3 size: 14 residues.

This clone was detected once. The DNA for the CDR3 is TGTGCCAGCAGCTTCACGGGACAGGGGCTAGGGGAGCAGTTCTTC. This translates into CASSFTGQGLGEQFF. The V call is TRBV7-3, the J call TRBJ2-1; 10 positions agree with TRBD1. The germline V gene encodes CDR1 SGHTA and CDR2 FQGTGA. The CDR3 length is 15 residues. The V gene end was trimmed by 3 bases and the J gene end by 10 bases; junction bases not matched to a gene: 9.